This is a list of T cell receptor beta chains from one sample in a study of blood T cells in healthy people across ages. Each CDR3 protein is one row after TCRdb ran MiXCR on the 5' RACE reads. The data contain under 1 million distinct CDR3 sequences, around 42% of them singletons. Sequenced sample: blood. Receptor source: a man in his sixties in good health. The CDR3 runs from the conserved cysteine through the conserved F or W. A D gene is named only where the DNA matches it firmly. Expanded clones are given a class, and other clones once, few, many or no size at all.

v_gene	j_gene	abundance	d_gene	CDR3aa	CDR3nt
TRBV7-2	TRBJ2-1	NA	TRBD2	CASSRAGGPYEQFF	TGTGCCAGCAGCCGAGCGGGGGGCCCCTACGAGCAGTTCTTC
TRBV20-1	TRBJ1-5	NA	NA	CSARETRQKNYQPQHF	TGCAGTGCTAGAGAAACCCGACAGAAAAACTATCAGCCCCAGCATTTT
TRBV7-8	TRBJ1-6	NA	NA	CASRGSGETNSPLHF	TGTGCCAGTCGGGGGTCGGGGGAGACAAATTCACCCCTCCACTTT
TRBV30	TRBJ2-1	NA	NA	CARGTLKYNEQFF	TGTGCTCGTGGGACCCTTAAATACAATGAGCAGTTCTTC
TRBV12-3/TRBV12-4	TRBJ2-5	NA	NA	CASSLALKRRNEQYF	TGTGCCAGCAGTTTAGCGCTGAAGCGGAGGAATGAGCAGTACTTC
TRBV12-3/TRBV12-4	TRBJ1-4	NA	NA	CASSRGFATNEKLFF	TGTGCCAGCAGTCGGGGGTTTGCAACTAATGAAAAACTGTTTTTT
TRBV6-5	TRBJ2-4	NA	TRBD1	CASRQGAKNIQYF	TGTGCCAGCAGACAGGGGGCTAAAAACATTCAGTACTTC
TRBV7-2	TRBJ2-7	few	TRBD1	CASSLGPPGTGGSHEQYF	TGTGCCAGCAGCTTAGGCCCCCCCGGGACAGGGGGCTCCCACGAGCAGTACTTC
TRBV10-2	TRBJ2-6	NA	NA	CASSEGTPSPSGANVLTF	TGCGCCAGCAGTGAAGGGACACCTTCTCCCTCTGGGGCCAACGTCCTGACTTTC
TRBV4-1	TRBJ1-2	NA	TRBD1	CASSQDDRGWYGYTF	TGCGCCAGCAGCCAAGATGACAGGGGGTGGTATGGCTACACCTTC
TRBV5-1	TRBJ2-6	NA	TRBD1	CASSGEDRDRAGANVLTF	TGCGCCAGCAGCGGAGAGGACCGGGACAGGGCTGGGGCCAACGTCCTGACTTTC
TRBV12-3/TRBV12-4	TRBJ1-2	many	NA	CASSWTDNYGYTF	TGTGCCAGCAGTTGGACAGACAACTATGGCTACACCTTC
TRBV20-1	TRBJ2-7	few	TRBD1	CSASTSGTVTYEQYF	TGCAGTGCTTCCACCTCCGGGACAGTTACCTACGAGCAGTACTTC
TRBV3-1	TRBJ2-7	medium-sized	TRBD1	CASSRKGTGSYEQYF	TGTGCCAGCAGCCGAAAGGGGACAGGCTCCTACGAGCAGTACTTC
TRBV20-1	TRBJ1-2	NA	TRBD1	CSAGGQGRGGYTF	TGCAGTGCTGGAGGACAGGGCAGGGGTGGCTACACCTTC
TRBV7-6	TRBJ2-1	NA	NA	CASSSLPRADEQFF	TGTGCCAGCAGCTCCCTCCCTAGAGCCGATGAGCAGTTCTTC
TRBV7-4	TRBJ2-3	NA	TRBD2	CASSLEGGGPVGTQYF	TGTGCCAGCAGCTTAGAAGGCGGGGGGCCCGTTGGTACGCAGTATTTT
TRBV6-1	TRBJ2-7	NA	NA	CASSEKWGEAGFYEQYF	TGTGCCAGCAGTGAAAAATGGGGGGAGGCAGGTTTCTACGAGCAGTACTTC
TRBV5-6	TRBJ1-6	NA	NA	CASSLADVSPLHF	TGTGCCAGCAGCTTGGCTGACGTGTCACCCCTCCACTTT
TRBV7-3	TRBJ2-1	NA	TRBD2	CASSLGAGGQYNEQFF	TGTGCCAGCAGCCTGGGAGCGGGGGGACAATACAATGAGCAGTTCTTC
TRBV7-2	TRBJ2-3	few	TRBD2	CASSFGGGDTQYF	TGTGCCAGCAGCTTCGGGGGGGGGGATACGCAGTATTTT
TRBV6-5	TRBJ1-1	NA	NA	CASSYSYQVPVTEAFF	TGTGCCAGCAGTTACTCGTATCAGGTACCGGTGACTGAAGCTTTCTTT
TRBV6-1	TRBJ2-7	few	NA	CASSENARAYEQYF	TGTGCCAGCAGTGAAAATGCCAGGGCCTACGAGCAGTACTTC
TRBV7-2	TRBJ1-6	NA	NA	CASSLAGPPNSPLHF	TGTGCCAGCAGCTTGGCCGGACCCCCCAATTCACCCCTCCACTTT
TRBV5-1	TRBJ2-3	once	NA	CASSLSGWASTDTQYF	TGCGCCAGCAGCCTGTCGGGGTGGGCTAGCACAGATACGCAGTATTTT